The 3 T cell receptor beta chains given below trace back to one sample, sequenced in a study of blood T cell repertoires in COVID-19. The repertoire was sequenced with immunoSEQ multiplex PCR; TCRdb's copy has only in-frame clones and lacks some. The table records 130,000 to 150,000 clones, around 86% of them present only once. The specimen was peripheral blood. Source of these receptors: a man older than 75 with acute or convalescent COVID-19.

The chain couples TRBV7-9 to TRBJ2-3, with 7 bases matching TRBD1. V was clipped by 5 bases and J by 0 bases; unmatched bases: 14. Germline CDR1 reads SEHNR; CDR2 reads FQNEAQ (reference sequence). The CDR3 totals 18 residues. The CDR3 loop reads CASSANAPQGSSTDTQYF. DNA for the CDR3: TGTGCCAGCAGCGCCAACGCCCCACAGGGGTCGAGCACAGATACGCAGTATTTT. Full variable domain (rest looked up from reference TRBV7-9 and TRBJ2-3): DTGVSQNPRHKITKRGQNVTFRCDPISEHNRLYWYRQTLGQGPEFLTYFQNEAQLEKSRLLSDRFSAERPKGSFSTLEIQRTEQGDSAMYLCASSANAPQGSSTDTQYFGPGTRLTVL.

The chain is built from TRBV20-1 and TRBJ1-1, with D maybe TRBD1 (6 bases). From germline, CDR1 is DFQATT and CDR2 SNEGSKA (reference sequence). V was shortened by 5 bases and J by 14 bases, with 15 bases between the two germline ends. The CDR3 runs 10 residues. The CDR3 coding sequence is TGCAGTGCTGTGCTCGCTGGGGGCTTCTTT. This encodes CSAVLAGGFF.

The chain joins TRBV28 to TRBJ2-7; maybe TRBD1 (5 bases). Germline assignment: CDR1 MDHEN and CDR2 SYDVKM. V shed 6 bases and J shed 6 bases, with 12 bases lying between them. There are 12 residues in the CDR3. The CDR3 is CASRIRGGEQYF. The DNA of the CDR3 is TGTGCCAGCAGGATTAGGGGTGGCGAGCAGTACTTC.